These T cell receptor beta chains were read from a single sample in a study of Graves' ophthalmopathy and Graves' hyperthyroidism. One entry per CDR3 protein, called by TCRdb with MiXCR from the multiplex PCR reads. The sample consists of around 170,000 distinct CDR3 sequences, approximately 40% of them appearing once. The specimen sequenced was peripheral blood. The receptors derive from a woman between 35 and 50 years old with Graves' ophthalmopathy. Each CDR3 is given with its conserved first and last residue. The order of the fields is J gene, V gene, clone size, CDR3 length, D gene, CDR3 protein, CDR3 DNA. The D gene is left open where the match is weak. A row's size may be missing; if present it is once, few, many or a size class.

TRBJ2-7 | TRBV12-3/TRBV12-4 | - | 14 | TRBD1 | CASRQGQSNYEQYF | TGTGCCAGCCGCCAGGGACAGTCTAACTACGAGCAGTACTTC
TRBJ2-5 | TRBV11-2 | - | 14 | - | CASSLVGGRETQYF | TGTGCCAGCAGCCTCGTAGGGGGGCGAGAGACCCAGTACTTC
TRBJ1-3 | TRBV19 | many | 14 | - | CASSPGTSGNTIYF | TGTGCCAGTAGTCCCGGGACCTCTGGAAACACCATATATTTT
TRBJ2-7 | TRBV7-2 | - | 15 | TRBD2 | CASSSLEAGAYEQYF | TGTGCCAGCAGTTCCCTCGAAGCGGGAGCTTACGAGCAGTACTTC
TRBJ1-5 | TRBV6-1 | - | 15 | TRBD1 | CASRSGTGNNQPQHF | TGTGCCAGCAGATCCGGGACAGGGAACAATCAGCCCCAGCATTTT
TRBJ1-2 | TRBV20-1 | - | 13 | TRBD1 | CSAARQGASGYTF | TGCAGTGCGGCCCGACAGGGGGCCAGTGGCTACACCTTC
TRBJ1-3 | TRBV9 | many | 14 | - | CASSVGLSGNTIYF | TGTGCCAGCAGCGTGGGACTCTCTGGAAACACCATATATTTT
TRBJ1-1 | TRBV18 | many | 13 | - | CATSRGWGTEAFF | TGTGCCACCTCTCGGGGTTGGGGCACTGAAGCTTTCTTT
TRBJ1-2 | TRBV7-2 | - | 14 | TRBD1 | CASSPIRTGPGYTF | TGTGCCAGCAGCCCGATCCGGACAGGGCCTGGCTACACCTTC
TRBJ2-7 | TRBV7-9 | many | 14 | TRBD1 | CASSSGGSSYEQYF | TGTGCCAGCAGCTCAGGGGGATCCTCCTACGAGCAGTACTTC
TRBJ1-3 | TRBV6-2/TRBV6-3 | - | 12 | - | CASSYKGNTIYF | TGTGCCAGCAGTTACAAGGGAAACACCATATATTTT
TRBJ1-2 | TRBV6-2/TRBV6-3 | many | 11 | - | CASSYGGGQAF | TGTGCCAGCAGTTACGGAGGTGGGCAAGCCTTC
TRBJ1-1 | TRBV30 | many | 13 | - | CAWSAESYTEAFF | TGTGCCTGGAGTGCGGAGAGTTACACTGAAGCTTTCTTT
TRBJ2-7 | TRBV10-3 | - | 15 | TRBD2 | CANTRRSGSGIEQYF | TGTGCCAACACACGACGTAGCGGGAGCGGGATTGAGCAGTACTTC
TRBJ1-6 | TRBV27 | - | 14 | TRBD1 | CASTPGQYNSPLHF | TGTGCCAGCACCCCGGGACAGTATAATTCACCCCTCCACTTT
TRBJ1-1 | TRBV6-5 | - | 15 | - | CASSWGRSMNTEAFF | TGTGCCAGCAGTTGGGGGAGAAGCATGAACACTGAAGCTTTCTTT
TRBJ1-3 | TRBV2 | - | 15 | - | CASGGMPRPGNTIYF | TGTGCCAGCGGAGGCATGCCAAGACCTGGAAACACCATATATTTT
TRBJ1-2 | TRBV30 | many | 11 | - | CAWQGNYGYTF | TGTGCCTGGCAGGGGAACTATGGCTACACCTTC
TRBJ2-7 | TRBV20-1 | many | 15 | - | CSAASRQVPSYGQYF | TGCAGTGCAGCCTCTAGGCAGGTCCCTTCCTACGGGCAGTACTTC
TRBJ2-3 | TRBV19 | many | 13 | - | CASTSPGTDTQYF | TGTGCCAGTACCTCCCCCGGCACAGATACGCAGTATTTT
TRBJ2-2 | TRBV2 | many | 16 | - | CASSVTGTGNTGELFF | TGTGCCAGCAGTGTAACTGGGACGGGTAACACCGGGGAGCTGTTTTTT
TRBJ1-1 | TRBV25-1 | - | 18 | TRBD1 | CASSEYGTGGVGNTEAFF | TGTGCCAGCAGTGAATACGGGACAGGGGGTGTCGGGAACACTGAAGCTTTCTTT
TRBJ1-2 | TRBV27 | - | 12 | - | CASSLTGNRYTF | TGTGCCAGCAGTTTAACAGGAAATCGTTACACCTTC
TRBJ1-2 | TRBV4-2 | - | 13 | - | CASSQDRPWGYTF | TGTGCCAGCAGCCAAGATAGGCCCTGGGGCTACACCTTC
TRBJ1-1 | TRBV12-3/TRBV12-4 | - | 14 | - | CASSWEVGNTEAFF | TGTGCCAGCAGTTGGGAAGTGGGGAACACTGAAGCTTTCTTT
TRBJ2-7 | TRBV6-2/TRBV6-3 | many | 16 | - | CASSHGGSDRNYEQYF | TGTGCCAGCAGTCACGGGGGGAGCGACAGGAACTACGAGCAGTACTTC
TRBJ1-5 | TRBV6-2/TRBV6-3 | many | 14 | - | CASSRNREGQPQHF | TGTGCCAGCAGCCGAAACAGGGAGGGGCAGCCCCAGCATTTT
TRBJ1-2 | TRBV2 | - | 14 | - | CASSVQGINYGYTF | TGTGCCAGCAGTGTTCAGGGAATTAACTATGGCTACACCTTC
TRBJ1-5 | TRBV19 | - | 16 | TRBD1 | CASSIDGTGANQPQHF | TGTGCCAGTAGTATAGATGGGACAGGAGCCAATCAGCCCCAGCATTTT
TRBJ2-7 | TRBV6-2/TRBV6-3 | - | 14 | - | CASSYSDPRTEQYF | TGTGCCAGCAGTTACTCGGACCCTAGGACCGAGCAGTACTTC
TRBJ2-2 | TRBV6-5 | - | 15 | TRBD1 | CASSSAQGLAGELFF | TGTGCCAGCAGTTCCGCACAGGGGTTGGCCGGGGAGCTGTTTTTT